One sample yielded the 28 T cell receptor beta chains listed below, sequenced in a study of T cells in Graves' hyperthyroidism and ophthalmopathy. Amplification of TCR beta CDR3 regions used RNA as the template. The study used the HTBI primer set for a first-round RT-PCR of the TCR CDR3. TCRdb reprocessed the multiplex PCR reads with MiXCR, giving one entry per CDR3 protein. This table holds roughly 500,000 distinct CDR3 sequences, about 16% found once. Sequenced sample: blood. The source is a woman aged 30 to 39 with Graves' ophthalmopathy.

The sample holds many counts of this clonotype. This chain connects TRBV5-1 to TRBJ2-7; 10 nucleotides align to TRBD2. CDR3 length: 15 residues. CDR1 is SGHRS and CDR2 is YFSETQ in the germline V gene. V was pared by 2 bases and J by 0 bases, with 2 bases of the junction left unmatched. The CDR3 bases are TGCGCCAGCAGCTTTCTAGCGGGAGTCTCCTACGAGCAGTACTTC. Translated: CASSFLAGVSYEQYF.

This clonotype was seen many times. The V call is TRBV20-1, the J call TRBJ1-2, with 7 bases identical to TRBD1. The germline V gene encodes CDR1 DFQATT and CDR2 SNEGSKA (reference sequence). Trimming took 3 bases from V and 3 from J; bases not matched to a gene: 7. CDR3 length equals 14 residues. Written as DNA, the CDR3 is TGCAGTGCTAGCGGGACAGCTGTGGACTATGGCTACACCTTC. This translates into CSASGTAVDYGYTF.

This clonotype occurred a few times. The V and J genes are TRBV7-2 and TRBJ2-1; possibly TRBD1 or TRBD2 for D (5 bases each). The germline gives CDR1 SGHTA, CDR2 FQGNSA. Trimming took 3 bases from V and 6 from J, leaving 12 bases between them. This CDR3 is 14 amino acids long. As DNA, the CDR3 is TGTGCCAGCAGCTTGTACGAGGGGCTCAATGAGCAGTTCTTC. The encoded protein is CASSLYEGLNEQFF.

This clonotype came up a few times. The chain links TRBV6-1 to TRBJ1-5; D remains ambiguous. The CDR3 is made up of 14 amino acids. Germline V gene lookup returns CDR1 MNHNS and CDR2 SASEGT. V was cut by 3 bases and J by 7 bases, with 13 bases left in between. Here the CDR3 DNA reads TGTGCCAGCAGTGAGGAGACCCCAAAGCAGCCCCAGCATTTT. Translating it yields CASSEETPKQPQHF.

The V call is TRBV11-2, the J call TRBJ2-5, with D unclear. Trimming took 1 base from V and 2 from J, leaving 8 bases between them. Germline V lookup: CDR1 SGHAT, CDR2 FQNNGV. CDR3 length: 14 residues. In DNA, the CDR3 is TGTGCCAGCAGCTTAGGGATCGAACAAGAGACCCAGTACTTC. Protein: CASSLGIEQETQYF. The full variable domain, rest sourced from reference TRBV11-2 and TRBJ2-5, is EAGVAQSPRYKIIEKRQSVAFWCNPISGHATLYWYQQILGQGPKLLIQFQNNGVVDDSQLPKDRFSAERLKGVDSTLKIQPAKLEDSAVYLCASSLGIEQETQYFGPGTRLLVL.

This clonotype was seen a few times. The chain uses TRBV3-1 and TRBJ2-1; D might be TRBD2 (7 bases). The CDR3 runs 16 residues. Germline values: CDR1 LGHDT, CDR2 YNNKEL (reference sequence). Trimming removed 5 bases at V and 1 base at J, with 15 bases between. CDR3 nucleotides: TGTGCCAGCAGCACCGTAGGGGGGGTATCCTACAATGAGCAGTTCTTC. This gives the protein CASSTVGGVSYNEQFF.

This clonotype was observed many times. The chain links TRBV9 to TRBJ2-1; D is unclear. Per germline, CDR1 SGDLS and CDR2 YYNGEE. V lost 0 bases and J 0 bases, leaving 7 bases between the germline ends. The CDR3 spans 15 residues. The CDR3 region is CASSVDPISYNEQFF. The CDR3 DNA reads as TGTGCCAGCAGCGTAGATCCGATCTCCTACAATGAGCAGTTCTTC.

This clonotype was counted a few times. The chain combines TRBV20-1 with TRBJ2-1; 9 bases match TRBD2. Looked up from germline, CDR1 is DFQATT and CDR2 is SNEGSKA (reference sequence). The CDR3 is made up of 15 amino acids. The V and J ends lost 3 bases and 0 bases, in that order; junction bases with no gene match: 3. The CDR3 nucleotides are TGCAGTGCTAGGCCTAGCGGGGACTCCTACAATGAGCAGTTCTTC. It codes for CSARPSGDSYNEQFF.

This clonotype was counted only a few times. The chain combines TRBV24-1 with TRBJ2-1; 9 positions agree with TRBD1. This CDR3 has 19 residues. J was trimmed by 6 bases and V by 0 bases; bases with no gene match: 14. Germline CDR1 reads KGHDR; CDR2 reads SFDVKD. CDR3 protein: CATSDLGAGHRGQFNEQFF. The CDR3 DNA is TGTGCCACCAGTGATTTGGGGGCAGGCCACAGGGGGCAATTCAATGAGCAGTTCTTC.

This clonotype has a count of ten or more. The rearrangement links TRBV28 to TRBJ2-7; 14 nucleotides agree with TRBD2. The CDR3 spans 19 residues. The germline CDR1 and CDR2 sequences are MDHEN and SYDVKM. Unmatched junction bases numbered 18, after V lost 5 bases and J lost 6 bases. CDR3 bases: TGTGCCAGCAGTCCAACCCGGACTAGCGGGAGGTATTTCCCCTCCGAGCAGTACTTC. This codes for CASSPTRTSGRYFPSEQYF.

The sample holds a few counts of this clonotype. This chain links TRBV9 with TRBJ1-1; D may be TRBD1 (6 bases). CDR1 is SGDLS and CDR2 is YYNGEE in the germline V gene. The CDR3 is 14 residues long. Trimming shortened V by 4 bases and J by 6 bases, and 16 bases separated the two germline ends. Here the CDR3 DNA reads TGTGCCAGCAGCCCCCGGGGGGAGGGGGCTGAAGCTTTCTTT. Translated: CASSPRGEGAEAFF.

This clonotype was detected many times. The CDR3 DNA reads as TGTGCCAGCAGCGGACAGGGGGCAAATGGCTACACCTTC. This gives the protein CASSGQGANGYTF. The chain recombines TRBV11-2 with TRBJ1-2; 11 positions agree with TRBD1. Germline CDR1 is SGHAT and CDR2 is FQNNGV. The CDR3 runs 13 residues. The V and J ends lost 5 bases and 6 bases, in that order; junction bases with no gene match: 2.

This clonotype has more than one count but fewer than ten. The J gene is TRBJ2-2, the V gene TRBV20-1; D unclear. Between the trimmed V and J ends, which lost 3 bases and 2 bases, there was a span of 13 bases. Germline CDR1 and CDR2: DFQATT and SNEGSKA (reference sequence). This CDR3 has 15 amino acids. The chain's CDR3 is CSASSSPLNTGELFF. CDR3 coding DNA: TGCAGTGCTAGTTCAAGCCCGCTCAACACCGGGGAGCTGTTTTTT.

This clonotype has a count of ten or more. The chain combines TRBV18 with TRBJ1-2; D might be TRBD1 (6 bases). The CDR3 totals 14 residues. Germline V lookup: CDR1 KGHSH, CDR2 LQKENI. With 1 base removed from V and 4 bases from J, the gap between germline ends came to 10 bases. This CDR3 is CASSPRRDTYGYTF. The CDR3 nucleotides read TGTGCCAGCTCACCACGTCGGGACACCTATGGCTACACCTTC.

J is TRBJ2-5 and V is TRBV20-1, with TRBD2 identical over 7 bases. This CDR3 comprises 13 residues. Germline V gene sequence: CDR1 DFQATT, CDR2 SNEGSKA (reference sequence). V shed 2 bases and J 3 bases; nucleotides not matched to a gene: 3. The CDR3 region is CSARTTSEETQYF. The CDR3 bases are TGCAGTGCTAGAACCACTAGCGAAGAGACCCAGTACTTC.

Comment on this clonotype: A junction end diverges from the germline sequence, so it may reflect a read error. The V gene is TRBV5-6, the J gene TRBJ2-2; D may be TRBD1 or TRBD2 (6 bases each). Looked up from germline, CDR1 is SGHDT and CDR2 is YYEEEE. The CDR3 runs 16 residues. CDR3 residues: CAGSLGFGGGTGELFF. DNA for the CDR3: TGTGCCGGCAGCTTGGGTTTCGGAGGGGGGACCGGGGAGCTGTTTTTT.

The rearrangement uses TRBV4-3 and TRBJ2-1, with 8 bases that match TRBD2. The CDR3 extends over 18 amino acids. J lost 2 bases, V lost 0 bases, and 9 bases had no gene match. The germline gives CDR1 LGHNA, CDR2 YSLEER. The CDR3 DNA sequence: TGCGCCAGCAGCCAAGATCGGGTTAGCGGGGCCGCCTACAATGAGCAGTTCTTC. Translated: CASSQDRVSGAAYNEQFF.

The chain uses TRBV4-1 and TRBJ2-3, with D uncertain. V was clipped by 1 base and J by 5 bases, with 7 bases between them. CDR1 is MGHRA, CDR2 YSYEKL, per germline. This CDR3 is built from 13 residues. The CDR3 DNA follows: TGCGCCAGCAGCCAAGTTGGAGAAGATACGCAGTATTTT. It encodes CASSQVGEDTQYF.

This clonotype turned up a few times. The chain carries TRBV20-1 and TRBJ1-1, with TRBD1 as a possible D gene (5 bases). Germline CDR1 DFQATT, CDR2 SNEGSKA (reference sequence). The CDR3 runs to 13 residues. Trimming took 5 bases from V and 4 from J, leaving 14 bases between them. The CDR3 DNA reads as TGCAGTGCTCCGGGAGGGGTTGGCACTGAAGCTTTCTTT. This sequence encodes CSAPGGVGTEAFF.

This clonotype has a count of ten or more. The CDR3 reads CSVPAGEVYNEQFF. CDR3 bases: TGCAGCGTCCCAGCGGGAGAGGTCTACAATGAGCAGTTCTTC. The chain employs TRBV29-1 and TRBJ2-1, with 8 bases identical to TRBD2. This CDR3 contains 14 residues. Germline V gene data show CDR1 as SQVTM and CDR2 as ANQGSEA. V was clipped by 6 bases and J by 3 bases; unmatched bases: 7.

This clonotype was detected a few times. CDR3 loop: CASSPTPSGGGTEAFF. CDR3 DNA: TGTGCCAGCTCACCAACCCCTTCAGGGGGAGGGACTGAAGCTTTCTTT. The V gene is TRBV18, the J gene TRBJ1-1; 7 positions agree with TRBD1. Trimming at V came to 2 bases and at J to 5 bases, leaving 11 bases not matched to a gene. Germline CDR1 reads KGHSH; CDR2 reads LQKENI. This CDR3 spans 16 amino acids. Variable domain in full (rest from reference TRBV18 and TRBJ1-1): NAGVMQNPRHLVRRRGQEARLRCSPMKGHSHVYWYRQLPEEGLKFMVYLQKENIIDESGMPKERFSAEFPKEGPSILRIQQVVRGDSAAYFCASSPTPSGGGTEAFFGQGTRLTVV.

This clonotype has a handful of counts. The chain carries TRBV7-2 and TRBJ1-2, with D unclear. Trimming shortened V by 4 bases and J by 5 bases, and 17 bases separated the two germline ends. This CDR3 region has 15 residues. Germline V gene lookup returns CDR1 SGHTA and CDR2 FQGNSA. CDR3 in amino acids: CASSSLLSGRYGYTF. In DNA form, the CDR3 reads TGTGCCAGCAGCTCCCTCCTTTCAGGACGATATGGCTACACCTTC.

This clonotype came up a few times. The J gene is TRBJ1-2, the V gene TRBV4-1; TRBD1 might be the D (6 bases). Trimming removed 4 bases from V and 4 bases from J, with 16 bases in between. Germline V lookup: CDR1 MGHRA, CDR2 YSYEKL. CDR3 length equals 15 residues. CDR3 residues: CASSLLGQYRYGYTF. CDR3 coding DNA: TGCGCCAGCAGCCTCCTAGGACAGTACCGCTATGGCTACACCTTC.

This clonotype was found many times. This chain connects TRBV18 to TRBJ1-1; TRBD1 might be the D (6 bases). Germline V gene data show CDR1 as KGHSH and CDR2 as LQKENI. The V end lost 3 bases, the J end lost 4 bases, and 12 bases lay between the germline ends. The CDR3 contains 14 residues. For the CDR3, the DNA is TGTGCCAGCTCACCCTTACAGGGATTCACTGAAGCTTTCTTT. Its protein product is CASSPLQGFTEAFF.

This clonotype was counted at least ten times. The V and J genes are TRBV28 and TRBJ1-1; D gene ambiguous. The CDR3 is 16 amino acids. The V end lost 1 base, the J end lost 0 bases, and 12 bases lay between the germline ends. The germline gives CDR1 MDHEN, CDR2 SYDVKM. This CDR3 reads CASSLFRTPLNTEAFF. The DNA for the CDR3 is TGTGCCAGCAGTTTATTCAGAACGCCGTTGAACACTGAAGCTTTCTTT.

This clonotype was found many times. V gene TRBV20-1 combines with J gene TRBJ2-5; D is unclear. The CDR3 runs 13 residues. The germline gives CDR1 DFQATT, CDR2 SNEGSKA (reference sequence). The ends were cut back, 6 bases at V and 0 bases at J, with 11 bases in the middle. Here the CDR3 DNA reads TGCAGTGCCCCTGGCCCGTACCAAGAGACCCAGTACTTC. Translating gives CSAPGPYQETQYF.

This clonotype turned up a few times. The CDR3 DNA reads as TGTGCCAGCACCAACACCGAACAGACATACGAGCAGTACTTC. This codes for CASTNTEQTYEQYF. V is TRBV7-2 and J is TRBJ2-7; D is unclear. The ends were cut back, 7 bases at V and 4 bases at J, with 17 bases in the middle. The germline V gene encodes CDR1 SGHTA and CDR2 FQGNSA. The CDR3 is made up of 14 amino acids.

Worth noting for this clonotype: A much more abundant neighbour one base away suggests this may be a read error. The DNA for the CDR3 is TGTGCCAGCAGCTTACCCATGGGCTACGAGCAGTACTTC. It specifies CASSLPMGYEQYF. The chain couples TRBV11-2 to TRBJ2-7, with no clear D. CDR1 SGHAT and CDR2 FQNNGV come from the germline V gene. V was cut by 2 bases and J by 3 bases, with 8 bases left in between. The CDR3 contains 13 residues.